Listed below are T cell receptor beta chains from one sample, sequenced in a study of technical replicates of blood from a handful of donors. The data were produced by immunoSEQ multiplex PCR, yet TCRdb's version contains in-frame clones alone and is incomplete. This table has tens of thousands of clones, around 94% appearing once. The specimen sequenced was T cells isolated from PBMCs. These receptors all come from a human donor in good health. Each CDR3 is given with its conserved first and last residue. The D gene is left open where the match is weak. Clone size, where shown, is once, few, many, or a class for clones that have expanded.

d_call: TRBD1
j_call: TRBJ1-2
clone_size: .
v_call: TRBV2
cdr3_aa: CASSGQGVYTF
cdr3_nt: TGTGCCAGCAGTGGACAGGGGGTCTACACCTTC

d_call: TRBD2
j_call: TRBJ2-3
clone_size: .
v_call: TRBV5-1
cdr3_aa: CASSSRRAGGPRFGTDTQYF
cdr3_nt: TGCGCCAGCAGCTCAAGGAGGGCGGGGGGGCCTCGGTTTGGCACAGATACGCAGTATTTT

d_call: TRBD1
j_call: TRBJ2-7
clone_size: .
v_call: TRBV2
cdr3_aa: CASSIGSSGTGHEQYF
cdr3_nt: TGTGCCAGCAGTATCGGGAGCTCCGGGACAGGGCACGAGCAGTACTTC

d_call: TRBD2
j_call: TRBJ2-2
clone_size: once
v_call: TRBV4-1
cdr3_aa: CASSQDAWTGAGVTGELFF
cdr3_nt: TGCGCCAGCAGCCAAGATGCCTGGACGGGAGCGGGGGTCACCGGGGAGCTGTTTTTT

d_call: TRBD2
j_call: TRBJ2-7
clone_size: .
v_call: TRBV7-2
cdr3_aa: CASSLASTSGEQYF
cdr3_nt: TGTGCCAGCAGCTTAGCGTCGACTAGCGGCGAGCAGTACTTC

d_call: .
j_call: TRBJ1-5
clone_size: .
v_call: TRBV10-3
cdr3_aa: CAISSDGNQPQHF
cdr3_nt: TGTGCCATCTCCAGTGACGGGAATCAGCCCCAGCATTTT

d_call: .
j_call: TRBJ1-2
clone_size: .
v_call: TRBV25-1
cdr3_aa: CASSESPGFGYTF
cdr3_nt: TGTGCCAGCAGTGAATCTCCAGGGTTCGGCTACACCTTC

d_call: TRBD1
j_call: TRBJ1-5
clone_size: .
v_call: TRBV27
cdr3_aa: CASRNLGQGANQPQHF
cdr3_nt: TGTGCCAGCCGAAACCTGGGACAGGGGGCGAATCAGCCCCAGCATTTT

d_call: TRBD2
j_call: TRBJ2-7
clone_size: .
v_call: TRBV11-2
cdr3_aa: CASSPGLAGDEQYF
cdr3_nt: TGTGCCAGCAGCCCCGGACTAGCGGGAGACGAGCAGTACTTC

d_call: .
j_call: TRBJ1-1
clone_size: few
v_call: TRBV7-8
cdr3_aa: CASRPRGNTEAFF
cdr3_nt: TGTGCCAGCAGGCCGCGGGGGAACACTGAAGCTTTCTTT

d_call: TRBD1
j_call: TRBJ1-1
clone_size: .
v_call: TRBV6-5
cdr3_aa: CASSLQGASTFF
cdr3_nt: TGTGCCAGCAGTCTACAGGGGGCTTCGACTTTCTTT

d_call: TRBD1
j_call: TRBJ1-6
clone_size: .
v_call: TRBV4-2
cdr3_aa: CASSGQGSNSPLHF
cdr3_nt: TGTGCCAGCAGCGGACAGGGGTCCAACTCACCCCTCCACTTT

d_call: .
j_call: TRBJ1-6
clone_size: .
v_call: TRBV5-1
cdr3_aa: CASSSWGLSSPLHF
cdr3_nt: TGCGCCAGCAGCTCTTGGGGCCTAAGTTCACCCCTCCACTTT

d_call: TRBD2
j_call: TRBJ2-1
clone_size: .
v_call: TRBV5-1
cdr3_aa: CASCWVGAGGDEQFF
cdr3_nt: TGCGCCAGCTGTTGGGTAGGAGCGGGAGGAGATGAGCAGTTCTTC

d_call: TRBD2
j_call: TRBJ2-1
clone_size: .
v_call: TRBV29-1
cdr3_aa: CGAGEGSYNEQFF
cdr3_nt: TGCGGCGCGGGAGAAGGGTCCTACAATGAGCAGTTCTTC

d_call: TRBD1
j_call: TRBJ1-5
clone_size: .
v_call: TRBV29-1
cdr3_aa: CSVTDRVDQPQHF
cdr3_nt: TGCAGCGTTACGGACAGGGTTGATCAGCCCCAGCATTTT

d_call: .
j_call: TRBJ2-1
clone_size: .
v_call: TRBV14
cdr3_aa: CASSQDGGTAIYNEQFF
cdr3_nt: TGTGCCAGCAGCCAAGATGGGGGGACAGCGATATACAATGAGCAGTTCTTC

d_call: .
j_call: TRBJ1-5
clone_size: .
v_call: TRBV10-3
cdr3_aa: CAISEYAGEQPQHF
cdr3_nt: TGTGCCATCAGTGAGTATGCCGGGGAGCAGCCCCAGCATTTT

d_call: .
j_call: TRBJ2-7
clone_size: .
v_call: TRBV29-1
cdr3_aa: CSVVGAQGSSYEQYF
cdr3_nt: TGCAGCGTTGTTGGGGCACAGGGTAGTTCCTACGAGCAGTACTTC

d_call: .
j_call: TRBJ2-7
clone_size: .
v_call: TRBV7-8
cdr3_aa: CASSPLRGGDYEQYF
cdr3_nt: TGTGCCAGCAGCCCGCTTCGAGGGGGGGACTACGAGCAGTACTTC

d_call: .
j_call: TRBJ1-5
clone_size: .
v_call: TRBV29-1
cdr3_aa: CSVVEGLSQPQHF
cdr3_nt: TGCAGCGTTGTAGAGGGACTTTCTCAGCCCCAGCATTTT

d_call: .
j_call: TRBJ2-7
clone_size: once
v_call: TRBV6-1
cdr3_aa: CASSEFSGAPNEQYF
cdr3_nt: TGTGCCAGCAGTGAATTCAGTGGGGCCCCTAACGAGCAGTACTTC

d_call: .
j_call: TRBJ2-2
clone_size: .
v_call: TRBV7-8
cdr3_aa: CASSSGHPTGELFF
cdr3_nt: TGTGCCAGCAGCTCCGGACACCCGACCGGGGAGCTGTTTTTT

d_call: TRBD2
j_call: TRBJ2-5
clone_size: .
v_call: TRBV5-6
cdr3_aa: CASSLGLASVQYF
cdr3_nt: TGTGCCAGCAGCTTGGGACTAGCTTCGGTCCAGTACTTC

d_call: TRBD2
j_call: TRBJ2-1
clone_size: .
v_call: TRBV15
cdr3_aa: CATSLLAGGQFF
cdr3_nt: TGTGCCACCAGCTTACTAGCGGGTGGGCAGTTCTTC

d_call: .
j_call: TRBJ1-1
clone_size: .
v_call: TRBV7-9
cdr3_aa: CASSSPVGDTEAFF
cdr3_nt: TGTGCCAGCAGCTCCCCGGTCGGGGACACTGAAGCTTTCTTT

d_call: .
j_call: TRBJ2-2
clone_size: .
v_call: TRBV5-5
cdr3_aa: CASSTSGTNTGELFF
cdr3_nt: TGTGCCAGCAGTACTAGTGGAACGAACACCGGGGAGCTGTTTTTT

d_call: TRBD1
j_call: TRBJ1-3
clone_size: once
v_call: TRBV6-1
cdr3_aa: CASSEPQGAYKAGNTIYF
cdr3_nt: TGTGCCAGCAGTGAACCCCAGGGGGCTTATAAGGCTGGAAACACCATATATTTT

d_call: .
j_call: TRBJ2-7
clone_size: .
v_call: TRBV2
cdr3_aa: CASSDSVARVYEQYF
cdr3_nt: TGTGCCAGCAGTGATTCGGTTGCCCGGGTCTACGAGCAGTACTTC

d_call: .
j_call: TRBJ1-5
clone_size: .
v_call: TRBV21-1
cdr3_aa: CASSKEFWTLYQPQHF
cdr3_nt: TGTGCCAGCAGCAAAGAGTTTTGGACTTTATATCAGCCCCAGCATTTT

d_call: .
j_call: TRBJ1-1
clone_size: .
v_call: TRBV6-1
cdr3_aa: CASSEPTLRDMEAFF
cdr3_nt: TGTGCCAGCAGTGAACCTACCCTCAGGGACATGGAAGCTTTCTTT

d_call: TRBD1
j_call: TRBJ2-5
clone_size: .
v_call: TRBV15
cdr3_aa: CATTYDRAQETQYF
cdr3_nt: TGTGCCACCACCTACGACAGGGCACAAGAGACCCAGTACTTC

d_call: .
j_call: TRBJ1-5
clone_size: .
v_call: TRBV7-9
cdr3_aa: CASSSSTGLSNQPQHF
cdr3_nt: TGTGCCAGCAGCTCCTCGACAGGACTTAGCAATCAGCCCCAGCATTTT

d_call: .
j_call: TRBJ1-1
clone_size: .
v_call: TRBV25-1
cdr3_aa: CASSEVGTLNTEAFF
cdr3_nt: TGTGCCAGCAGTGAAGTAGGGACACTGAACACTGAAGCTTTCTTT

d_call: .
j_call: TRBJ1-1
clone_size: .
v_call: TRBV29-1
cdr3_aa: CSVEGLLMNTEAFF
cdr3_nt: TGCAGCGTTGAAGGGTTACTTATGAACACTGAAGCTTTCTTT

d_call: .
j_call: TRBJ2-6
clone_size: .
v_call: TRBV7-3
cdr3_aa: CASSLRVDGLSGANVLTF
cdr3_nt: TGTGCCAGCAGCTTGAGGGTAGACGGACTCTCTGGGGCCAACGTCCTGACTTTC

d_call: .
j_call: TRBJ2-7
clone_size: .
v_call: TRBV11-2
cdr3_aa: CASSSGFFPSYEQYF
cdr3_nt: TGTGCCAGCAGCTCAGGGTTTTTTCCATCCTACGAGCAGTACTTC

d_call: .
j_call: TRBJ2-2
clone_size: .
v_call: TRBV10-1
cdr3_aa: CATTRQYTGELFF
cdr3_nt: TGCGCCACCACCAGACAGTACACCGGGGAGCTGTTTTTT

d_call: .
j_call: TRBJ2-1
clone_size: .
v_call: TRBV2
cdr3_aa: CASSESLASRLQFF
cdr3_nt: TGTGCCAGCAGTGAAAGCCTTGCGTCCCGACTTCAGTTCTTC

d_call: TRBD2
j_call: TRBJ2-7
clone_size: .
v_call: TRBV4-1
cdr3_aa: CASSHQSSGGGVAYEQYF
cdr3_nt: TGCGCCAGCAGCCACCAGTCTTCGGGGGGAGGGGTGGCCTACGAGCAGTACTTC

d_call: TRBD2
j_call: TRBJ2-1
clone_size: .
v_call: TRBV5-1
cdr3_aa: CASSLRLAGSINEQFF
cdr3_nt: TGCGCCAGCAGCCTAAGACTAGCGGGATCTATCAATGAGCAGTTCTTC

d_call: TRBD1
j_call: TRBJ1-1
clone_size: .
v_call: TRBV29-1
cdr3_aa: CSVVSRTGVTEAFF
cdr3_nt: TGCAGCGTTGTAAGTCGGACAGGGGTCACTGAAGCTTTCTTT

d_call: .
j_call: TRBJ2-2
clone_size: .
v_call: TRBV27
cdr3_aa: CASSLWLQGSAGELFF
cdr3_nt: TGTGCCAGCAGTTTATGGCTACAGGGCTCCGCCGGGGAGCTGTTTTTT

d_call: TRBD1
j_call: TRBJ1-2
clone_size: .
v_call: TRBV4-1
cdr3_aa: CASSQVGTGDGYTF
cdr3_nt: TGCGCCAGCAGCCAAGTAGGTACAGGGGATGGCTACACCTTC

d_call: TRBD1
j_call: TRBJ2-2
clone_size: once
v_call: TRBV28
cdr3_aa: CASSFGTGTGELFF
cdr3_nt: TGTGCCAGCAGTTTCGGGACAGGTACCGGGGAGCTGTTTTTT

d_call: TRBD2
j_call: TRBJ2-3
clone_size: .
v_call: TRBV10-3
cdr3_aa: CATLGAGNTDTQYF
cdr3_nt: TGTGCCACCCTGGGAGCGGGGAACACAGATACGCAGTATTTT

d_call: TRBD2
j_call: TRBJ2-1
clone_size: .
v_call: TRBV6-4
cdr3_aa: CASRENSGGAFNEQFF
cdr3_nt: TGTGCCAGCAGGGAAAACAGCGGGGGGGCCTTCAATGAGCAGTTCTTC

d_call: .
j_call: TRBJ1-4
clone_size: .
v_call: TRBV29-1
cdr3_aa: CSVAGGQWGKLFF
cdr3_nt: TGCAGCGTTGCGGGGGGGCAATGGGGAAAACTGTTTTTT

d_call: TRBD2
j_call: TRBJ2-3
clone_size: .
v_call: TRBV19
cdr3_aa: CASSAGTSPVTDTQYF
cdr3_nt: TGTGCCAGTAGTGCCGGGACTAGTCCCGTAACAGATACGCAGTATTTT

d_call: TRBD1
j_call: TRBJ1-5
clone_size: .
v_call: TRBV7-9
cdr3_aa: CASSLVEGAHQPQHF
cdr3_nt: TGTGCCAGCAGCTTAGTGGAGGGGGCACATCAGCCCCAGCATTTT

d_call: TRBD1
j_call: TRBJ1-4
clone_size: .
v_call: TRBV5-1
cdr3_aa: CASSLYGAGGAEKLFF
cdr3_nt: TGCGCCAGCAGCTTGTATGGGGCAGGGGGCGCGGAAAAACTGTTTTTT

d_call: TRBD2
j_call: TRBJ2-7
clone_size: .
v_call: TRBV6-5
cdr3_aa: CASSYSSGGKTGEQYF
cdr3_nt: TGTGCCAGCAGTTACTCGTCGGGGGGGAAAACGGGAGAGCAGTACTTC

d_call: .
j_call: TRBJ1-1
clone_size: .
v_call: TRBV19
cdr3_aa: CASSMGAIAEAFF
cdr3_nt: TGTGCCAGTAGTATGGGGGCAATAGCTGAAGCTTTCTTT

d_call: .
j_call: TRBJ1-3
clone_size: .
v_call: TRBV10-3
cdr3_aa: CATTADGGRFSGNTIYF
cdr3_nt: TGTGCCACCACTGCAGACGGGGGGCGTTTCTCTGGAAACACCATATATTTT

d_call: .
j_call: TRBJ1-1
clone_size: .
v_call: TRBV11-3
cdr3_aa: CASMRGGRWGVANTEAFF
cdr3_nt: TGTGCCAGCATGCGAGGAGGGAGATGGGGGGTCGCGAACACTGAAGCTTTCTTT

d_call: .
j_call: TRBJ2-3
clone_size: .
v_call: TRBV28
cdr3_aa: CASGGETGQSTDTQYF
cdr3_nt: TGTGCCAGCGGGGGGGAGACTGGACAGAGCACAGATACGCAGTATTTT

d_call: .
j_call: TRBJ1-1
clone_size: .
v_call: TRBV6-1
cdr3_aa: CASSELIGEAFF
cdr3_nt: TGTGCCAGCAGTGAACTCATCGGTGAAGCTTTCTTT

d_call: TRBD1
j_call: TRBJ2-1
clone_size: .
v_call: TRBV11-2
cdr3_aa: CASSWYSGQGAYNEQFF
cdr3_nt: TGTGCCAGCAGCTGGTATTCGGGACAGGGGGCCTACAATGAGCAGTTCTTC